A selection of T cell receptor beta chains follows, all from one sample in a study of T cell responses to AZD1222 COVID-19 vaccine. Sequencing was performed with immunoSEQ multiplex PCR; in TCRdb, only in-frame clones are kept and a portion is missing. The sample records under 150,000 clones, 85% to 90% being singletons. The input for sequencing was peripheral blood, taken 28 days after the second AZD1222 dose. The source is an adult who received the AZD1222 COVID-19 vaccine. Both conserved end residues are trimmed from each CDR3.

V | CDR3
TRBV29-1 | SVGQRADTQY
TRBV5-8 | ASSQLGGSNQPQH
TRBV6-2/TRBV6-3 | ASSYGLGQY
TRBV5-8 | ASSHGRANEKLF
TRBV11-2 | ASSLAGVNYGYT
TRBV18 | ASSSSYEQY
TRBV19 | ASSPGGGSLPQH
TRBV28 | ASSFPGTSTYEQY
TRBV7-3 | ASSDKFSGGPGEKLF
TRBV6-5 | ASRDRVNSPLH
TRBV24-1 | ATSSLDRGTYGYT
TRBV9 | ASSVEAGGKETQY
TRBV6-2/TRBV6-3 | ASSTNRRPNTEAF
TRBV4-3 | ASSQGTGTYEQY
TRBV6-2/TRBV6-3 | ASSSGTTGYSNQPQH
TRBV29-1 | SVELARVAGYT
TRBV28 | ASAGPTTEAF
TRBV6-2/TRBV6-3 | ASSSTLAGDYEQY
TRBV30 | AWSVVELAGGPRYNEQF
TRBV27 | ASSLSGVDTDTQY
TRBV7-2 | ASSPSGTSGGPEY
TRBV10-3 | AISGAGTSGYEQY
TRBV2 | ASRGGAGWIDEQF
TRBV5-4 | ASSFQGGRINEQF
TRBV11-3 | ASSLDLGGATTGELF
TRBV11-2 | ASSQDRVMYEQY
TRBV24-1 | ATSGGTGPLH
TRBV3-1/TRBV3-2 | ASSQGGRDRFSGNTIY
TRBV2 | ASSAVSGNTIY
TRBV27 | ASSLALRGSLDEAF
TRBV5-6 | ASSLGISGEQY
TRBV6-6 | ASSWNPSNQPQH
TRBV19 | AGDPGPSDEKLF